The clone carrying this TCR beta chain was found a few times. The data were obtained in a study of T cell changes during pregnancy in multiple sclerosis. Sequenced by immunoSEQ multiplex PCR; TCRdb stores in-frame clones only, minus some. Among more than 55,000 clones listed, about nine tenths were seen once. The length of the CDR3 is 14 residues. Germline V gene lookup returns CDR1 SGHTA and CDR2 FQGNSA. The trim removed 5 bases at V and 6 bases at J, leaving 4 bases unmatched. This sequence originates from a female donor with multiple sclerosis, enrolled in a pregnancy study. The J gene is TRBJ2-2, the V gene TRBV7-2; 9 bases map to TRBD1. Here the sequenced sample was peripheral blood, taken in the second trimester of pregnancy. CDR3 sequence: CASSGDRAAGELFF. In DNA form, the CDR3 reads TGTGCCAGCAGCGGGGACAGGGCTGCCGGGGAGCTGTTTTTT.